This T cell receptor (beta chain) was recovered during a study of response to subunit inactivated influenza vaccine. Study observations and caveats: It was the authors' suggestion that each seasonal influenza vaccination recruits few new T cells.

V was pared by 4 bases and J by 3 bases, with 3 bases of the junction left unmatched. Per the germline V gene, CDR1 is SGHRS and CDR2 is YFSETQ. The CDR3 has 13 amino acids. One entry per CDR3 protein results from TCRdb running MiXCR on the RT-PCR reads. The sample has 540,000 or so distinct CDR3 sequences, roughly 13% seen once. Turning to this clonotype: Its specificity is not known.

Specimen: PBMCs from blood, collected about 40 days after vaccination. This TCR was sampled from a man aged 45-65 years who received an inactivated influenza vaccine. The chain uses TRBV5-1 and TRBJ2-5; TRBD1 matches 7 bases. CDR3 sequence (DNA): TGCGCCAGCAGCAAAGGGACAGAAGAGACCCAGTACTTC. Translating gives CASSKGTEETQYF.